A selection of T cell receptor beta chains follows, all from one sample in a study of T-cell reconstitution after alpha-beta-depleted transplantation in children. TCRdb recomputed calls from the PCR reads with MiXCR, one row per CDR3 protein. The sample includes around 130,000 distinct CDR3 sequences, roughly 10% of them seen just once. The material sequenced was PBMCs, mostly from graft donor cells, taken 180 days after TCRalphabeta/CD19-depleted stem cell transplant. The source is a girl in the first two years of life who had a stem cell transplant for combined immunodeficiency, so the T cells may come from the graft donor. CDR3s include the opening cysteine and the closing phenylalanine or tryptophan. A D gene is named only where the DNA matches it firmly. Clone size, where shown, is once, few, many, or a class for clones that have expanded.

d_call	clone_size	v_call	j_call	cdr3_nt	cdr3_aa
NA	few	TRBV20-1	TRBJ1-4	TGCAGTGCTAGAGATCCCGAGGCCCCAACTAATGAAAAACTGTTTTTT	CSARDPEAPTNEKLFF
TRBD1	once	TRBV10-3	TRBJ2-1	TGTGCCATCAGTGAGATGGGACAGGGTTTCTACAATGAGCAGTTCTTC	CAISEMGQGFYNEQFF
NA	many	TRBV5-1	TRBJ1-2	TGCGCCAGCAGCTTGGCCGTAGGATCCAACTATGGCTACACCTTC	CASSLAVGSNYGYTF
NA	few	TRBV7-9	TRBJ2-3	TGTGCCAGCAGCGCCTTGAGCACAGATACGCAGTATTTT	CASSALSTDTQYF
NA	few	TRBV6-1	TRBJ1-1	TGTGCCAGCAGTGACAGGATGAACACTGAAGCTTTCTTT	CASSDRMNTEAFF
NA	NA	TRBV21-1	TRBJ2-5	TGTGGAGAAGAGACCCAGTACTTC	CGEETQYF
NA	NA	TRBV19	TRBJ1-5	TGTGCCAGTGGGCCCATATCAGGGGCCAATCAGCCCCAGCATTTT	CASGPISGANQPQHF
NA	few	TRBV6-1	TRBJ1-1	TGTGCCAGCAGTAAACATCGGGCGAACACTGAAGCTTTCTTT	CASSKHRANTEAFF
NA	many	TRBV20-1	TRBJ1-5	TGCAGTGCTAGATCCATGAAGGGGCCGGCCAAGGGCAATCAGCCCCAGCATTTT	CSARSMKGPAKGNQPQHF
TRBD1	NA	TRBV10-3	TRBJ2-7	TGTGCCATCAGCCTGCTTTCAGGGGGCGTATTGGGCGAGCAGTACTTC	CAISLLSGGVLGEQYF
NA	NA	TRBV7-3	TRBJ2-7	TGTGCCAGCAGTTCCTGGGCAGGTGCGGGGGAGCAGTACTTC	CASSSWAGAGEQYF
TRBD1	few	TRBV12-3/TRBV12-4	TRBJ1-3	TGTGCCAGCAGTCCCACAGGGGGCCGGACTGGAAACACCATATATTTT	CASSPTGGRTGNTIYF
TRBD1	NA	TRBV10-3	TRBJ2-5	TGTGCCATCAGTTTATCCGGGACAGGGGTTCCGGGGCAAGAGACCCAGTACTTC	CAISLSGTGVPGQETQYF
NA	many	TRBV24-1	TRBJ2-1	TGTGCCACCAGTGAGCCGTTTGATCCTAGCTCCTACAATGAGCAGTTCTTC	CATSEPFDPSSYNEQFF
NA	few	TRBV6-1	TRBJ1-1	TGTGCCAGCAGTGAAGTTGCCGGCACTGAAGCTTTCTTT	CASSEVAGTEAFF
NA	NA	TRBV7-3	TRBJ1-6	TGTGCCAGCAGCTTGGCCGGAGCCAATTCACCCCTCCACTTT	CASSLAGANSPLHF
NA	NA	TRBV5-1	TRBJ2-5	TGCGCCAGCAGCTTGGGCGGTGGCGGGGTCGGGGAGACCCAGTACTTC	CASSLGGGGVGETQYF
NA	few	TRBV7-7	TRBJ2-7	TGTGCCAGCAGCTCTAGCACAAAGGACCAGGCAACAACCTACGAGCAGTACTTC	CASSSSTKDQATTYEQYF
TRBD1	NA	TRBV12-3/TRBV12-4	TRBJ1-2	TGTGCCACCAGGGACAGGGGGAACTATGGCTACACCTTC	CATRDRGNYGYTF
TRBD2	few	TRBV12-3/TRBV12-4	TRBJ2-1	TGTGCCAGCAGGCGCAGTATGACTAGCGGTGTTTACAATGAGCAGTTCTTC	CASRRSMTSGVYNEQFF
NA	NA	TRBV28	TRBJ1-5	TGTGCCAGCTTCGGAAGCCGGGGTAATCAGCCCCAGCATTTT	CASFGSRGNQPQHF
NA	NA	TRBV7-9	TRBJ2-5	TGTGCCAGCAGCTTCGGGACCTACCAAGAGACCCAGTACTTC	CASSFGTYQETQYF
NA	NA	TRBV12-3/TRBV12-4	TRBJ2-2	TGTGCCAGCAGTTTGAGGGGGATGGACACCGGGGAGCTGTTTTTT	CASSLRGMDTGELFF
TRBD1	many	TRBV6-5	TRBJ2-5	TGTGCCAGCAGTTTACAGGGGCAAGAGACCCAGTACTTC	CASSLQGQETQYF
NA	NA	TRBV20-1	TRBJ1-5	TGCAGTGCTAGAGCAACCGGTCAGCCCCAGCATTTT	CSARATGQPQHF
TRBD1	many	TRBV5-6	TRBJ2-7	TGTGCCAGCAGCAGTCCGGGACAGGGTTCCTACGAGCAGTACTTC	CASSSPGQGSYEQYF